This T cell receptor (beta chain) was obtained from a study of cytomegalovirus exposure and HLA in healthy donors. Study-level findings and limits: HLA restriction was apparent for most CMV-associated TCR beta chains in a later analysis. Later on, an analysis found that several of the most significant clusters appeared to be linked to common viral pathogens, which included parvovirus B19. Presence/absence analyses supposed approximately even sequencing depth among donors.

The PCR made use of 60 Vbeta and 13 Jbeta primers. Some clones are missing from TCRdb's copy, which holds only in-frame ones; the method was immunoSEQ multiplex PCR. The data show about 150,000 clones, about 60% seen once. Note on this clone: Its specificity is unknown.

The CDR3 length is 15 residues. Germline V gene sequence: CDR1 LGHNA, CDR2 YSLEER. The trim removed 3 bases at V and 7 bases at J, leaving 2 bases unmatched. The receptor comes from a woman aged 60-75 years in good health and CMV-seropositive. Sequencing input: PBMCs. This sequence joins TRBV4-3 and TRBJ2-1; 14 bases map to TRBD2. CDR3 nucleotide sequence: TGCGCCAGCAGCCAGGGGACTAGCGGGAGAAATGAGCAGTTCTTC. Amino acids: CASSQGTSGRNEQFF.